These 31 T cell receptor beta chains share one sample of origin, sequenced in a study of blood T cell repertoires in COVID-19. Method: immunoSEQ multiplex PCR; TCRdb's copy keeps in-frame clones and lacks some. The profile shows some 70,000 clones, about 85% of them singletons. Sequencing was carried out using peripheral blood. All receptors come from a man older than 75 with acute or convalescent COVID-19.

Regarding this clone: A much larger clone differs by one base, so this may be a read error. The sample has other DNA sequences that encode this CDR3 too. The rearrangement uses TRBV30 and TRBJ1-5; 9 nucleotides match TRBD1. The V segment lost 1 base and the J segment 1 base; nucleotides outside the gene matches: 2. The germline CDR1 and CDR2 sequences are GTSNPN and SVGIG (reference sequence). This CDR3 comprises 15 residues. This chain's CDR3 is CAWSGGQGSNQPQHF. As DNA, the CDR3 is TGTGCCTGGAGTGGGGGACAGGGAAGCAATCAGCCCCAGCATTTT.

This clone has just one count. CDR3 in DNA: TGTGCCAGCAGCCCCCGGACAGGGTCCGGGGAGACCCAGTACTTC. This sequence encodes CASSPRTGSGETQYF. The chain carries TRBV9 and TRBJ2-5; 8 bases line up with TRBD1. The V segment lost 4 bases and the J segment 5 bases; nucleotides outside the gene matches: 10. The CDR3 has 15 amino acids. Germline V lookup: CDR1 SGDLS, CDR2 YYNGEE.

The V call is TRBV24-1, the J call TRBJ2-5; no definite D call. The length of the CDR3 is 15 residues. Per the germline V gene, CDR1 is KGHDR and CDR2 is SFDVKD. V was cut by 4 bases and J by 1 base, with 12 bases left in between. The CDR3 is CATSDWRGAQETQYF. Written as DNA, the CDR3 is TGTGCCACCAGTGACTGGAGAGGAGCCCAAGAGACCCAGTACTTC.

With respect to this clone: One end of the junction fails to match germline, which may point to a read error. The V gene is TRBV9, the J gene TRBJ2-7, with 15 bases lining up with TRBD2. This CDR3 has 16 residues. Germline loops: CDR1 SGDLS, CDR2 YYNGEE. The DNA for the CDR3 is TGTGCCAGCAGCGCTCTCGGGACTAGCGGGAGGAACGAGCGGTACTTC. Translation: CASSALGTSGRNERYF.

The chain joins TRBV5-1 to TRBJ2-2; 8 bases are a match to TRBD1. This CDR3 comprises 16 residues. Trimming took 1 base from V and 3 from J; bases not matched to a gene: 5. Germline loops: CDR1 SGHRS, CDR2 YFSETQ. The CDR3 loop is CASSLRAGGDTGELFF. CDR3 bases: TGCGCCAGCAGCTTGAGGGCAGGGGGCGACACCGGGGAGCTGTTTTTT.

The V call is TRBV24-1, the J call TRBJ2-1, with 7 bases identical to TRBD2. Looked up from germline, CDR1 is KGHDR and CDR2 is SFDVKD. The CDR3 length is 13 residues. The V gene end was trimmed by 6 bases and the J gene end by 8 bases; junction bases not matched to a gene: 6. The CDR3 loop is CATSPAGLDEQFF. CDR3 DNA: TGTGCCACCAGTCCAGCGGGACTCGATGAGCAGTTCTTC.

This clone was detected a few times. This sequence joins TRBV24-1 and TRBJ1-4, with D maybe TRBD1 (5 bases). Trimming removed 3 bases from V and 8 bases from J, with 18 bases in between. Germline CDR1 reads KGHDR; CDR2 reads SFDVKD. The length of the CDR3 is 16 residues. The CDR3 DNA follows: TGTGCCACCAGTGATGGGGGGTCGGGGATTTCAGAAAAACTGTTTTTT. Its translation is CATSDGGSGISEKLFF.

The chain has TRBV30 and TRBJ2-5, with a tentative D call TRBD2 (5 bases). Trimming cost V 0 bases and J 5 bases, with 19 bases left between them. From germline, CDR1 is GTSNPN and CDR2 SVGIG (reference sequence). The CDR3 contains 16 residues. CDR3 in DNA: TGTGCCTGGAGTGTACGGCGGGCGAGCATGGGGGAGACCCAGTACTTC. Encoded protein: CAWSVRRASMGETQYF. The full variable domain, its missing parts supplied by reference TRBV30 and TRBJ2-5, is SQTIHQWPATLVQPVGSPLSLECTVEGTSNPNLYWYRQAAGRGLQLLFYSVGIGQISSEVPQNLSASRPQDRQFILSSKKLLLSDSGFYLCAWSVRRASMGETQYFGPGTRLLVL.

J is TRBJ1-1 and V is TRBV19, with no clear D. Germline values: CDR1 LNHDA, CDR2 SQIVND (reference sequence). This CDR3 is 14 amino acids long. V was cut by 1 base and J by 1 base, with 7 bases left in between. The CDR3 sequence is CASSIVLTNTEAFF. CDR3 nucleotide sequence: TGTGCCAGTAGTATAGTTCTAACGAACACTGAAGCTTTCTTT. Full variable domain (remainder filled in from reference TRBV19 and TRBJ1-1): DGGITQSPKYLFRKEGQNVTLSCEQNLNHDAMYWYRQDPGQGLRLIYYSQIVNDFQKGDIAEGYSVSREKKESFPLTVTSAQKNPTAFYLCASSIVLTNTEAFFGQGTRLTVV.

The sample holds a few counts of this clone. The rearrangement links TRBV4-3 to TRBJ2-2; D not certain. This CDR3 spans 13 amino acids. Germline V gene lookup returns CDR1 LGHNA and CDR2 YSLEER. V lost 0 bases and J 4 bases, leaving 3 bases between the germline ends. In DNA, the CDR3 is TGCGCCAGCAGCCAAGACTTCACCGGGGAGCTGTTTTTT. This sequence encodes CASSQDFTGELFF.

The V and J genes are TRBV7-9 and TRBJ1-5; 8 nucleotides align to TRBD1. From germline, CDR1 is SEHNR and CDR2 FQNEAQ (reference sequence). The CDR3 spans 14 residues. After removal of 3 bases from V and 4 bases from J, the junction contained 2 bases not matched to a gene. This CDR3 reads CASSLGTGNQPQHF. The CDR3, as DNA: TGTGCCAGCAGCTTGGGGACAGGAAATCAGCCCCAGCATTTT.

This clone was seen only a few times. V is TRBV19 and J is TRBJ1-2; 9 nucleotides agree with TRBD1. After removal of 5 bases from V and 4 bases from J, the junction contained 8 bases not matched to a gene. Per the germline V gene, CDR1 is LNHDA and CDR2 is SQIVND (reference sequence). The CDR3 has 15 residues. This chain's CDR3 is CASSVPGTGFYGYTF. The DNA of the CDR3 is TGTGCCAGTAGTGTACCGGGGACAGGGTTCTATGGCTACACCTTC.

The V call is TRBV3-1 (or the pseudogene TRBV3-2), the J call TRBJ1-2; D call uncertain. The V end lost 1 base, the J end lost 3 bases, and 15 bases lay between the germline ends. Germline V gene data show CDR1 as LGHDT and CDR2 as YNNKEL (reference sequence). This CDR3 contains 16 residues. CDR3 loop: CASSQASGGRDYGYTF. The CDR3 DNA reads TGTGCCAGCAGCCAAGCATCGGGAGGCAGAGACTATGGCTACACCTTC.

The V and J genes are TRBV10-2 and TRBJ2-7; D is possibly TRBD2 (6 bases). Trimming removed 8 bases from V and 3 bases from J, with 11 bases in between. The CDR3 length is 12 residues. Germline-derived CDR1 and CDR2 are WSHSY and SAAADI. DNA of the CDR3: TGCGCCAGCTCCGGGGGAGGCTACGAGCAGTACTTC. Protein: CASSGGGYEQYF.

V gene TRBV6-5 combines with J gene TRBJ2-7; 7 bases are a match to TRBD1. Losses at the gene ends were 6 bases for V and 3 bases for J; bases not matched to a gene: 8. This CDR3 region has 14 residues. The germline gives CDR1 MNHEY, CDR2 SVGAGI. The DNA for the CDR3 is TGTGCCAGCAGGGACCGACAGGGAGTCTACGAGCAGTACTTC. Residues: CASRDRQGVYEQYF.

CDR3 protein: CASSLVGGDHYNEQFF. CDR3 in DNA: TGTGCCAGCAGCTTAGTAGGGGGTGATCACTACAATGAGCAGTTCTTC. The gene calls are TRBV11-2 and TRBJ2-1; a weak D match, TRBD1 (6 bases). The CDR3 is 16 amino acids. Germline V gene sequence: CDR1 SGHAT, CDR2 FQNNGV. With 1 base removed from V and 3 bases from J, the gap between germline ends came to 13 bases.

This CDR3 is CASSLTGGRGYTF. For the CDR3, the DNA is TGTGCCAGCAGTTTGACAGGGGGTCGTGGCTACACCTTC. The chain has TRBV12-3 or TRBV12-4 and TRBJ1-2, with TRBD1 identical over 9 bases. The V gene end was trimmed by 3 bases and the J gene end by 7 bases; junction bases not matched to a gene: 3. CDR3 length: 13 amino acids.

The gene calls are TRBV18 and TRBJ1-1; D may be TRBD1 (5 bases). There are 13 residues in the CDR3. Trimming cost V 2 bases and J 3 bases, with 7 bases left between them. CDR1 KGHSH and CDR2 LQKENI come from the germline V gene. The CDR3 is CASSPSRDTEAFF. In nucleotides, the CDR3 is TGTGCCAGCTCACCAAGCAGGGACACTGAAGCTTTCTTT.

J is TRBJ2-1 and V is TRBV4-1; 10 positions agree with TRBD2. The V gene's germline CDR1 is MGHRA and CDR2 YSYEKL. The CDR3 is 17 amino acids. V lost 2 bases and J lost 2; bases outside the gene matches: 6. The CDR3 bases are TGCGCCAGCAGCCAACACGTAGCGGGAGGACCCTACAATGAGCAGTTCTTC. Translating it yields CASSQHVAGGPYNEQFF.

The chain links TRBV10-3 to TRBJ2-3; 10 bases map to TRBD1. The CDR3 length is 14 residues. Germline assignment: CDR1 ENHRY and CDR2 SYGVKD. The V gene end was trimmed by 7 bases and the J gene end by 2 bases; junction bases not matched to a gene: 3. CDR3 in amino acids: CAITDRGLTDTQYF. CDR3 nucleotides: TGTGCCATCACCGACAGGGGGCTCACAGATACGCAGTATTTT.

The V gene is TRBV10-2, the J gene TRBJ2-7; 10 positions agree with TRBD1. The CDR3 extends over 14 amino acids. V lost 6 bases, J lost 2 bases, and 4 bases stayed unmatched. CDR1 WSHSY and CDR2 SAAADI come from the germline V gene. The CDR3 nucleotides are TGCGCCAGCAGCTCCGGGACAGGGGCCTACGAGCAGTACTTC. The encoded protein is CASSSGTGAYEQYF.

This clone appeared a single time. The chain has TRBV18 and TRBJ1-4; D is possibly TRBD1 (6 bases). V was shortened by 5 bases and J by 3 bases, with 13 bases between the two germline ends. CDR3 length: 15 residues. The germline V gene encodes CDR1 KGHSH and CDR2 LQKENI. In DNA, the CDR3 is TGTGCCAGCTCATTACTACAGGGTCCTAATGAAAAACTGTTTTTT. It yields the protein CASSLLQGPNEKLFF. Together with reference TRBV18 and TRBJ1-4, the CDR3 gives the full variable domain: NAGVMQNPRHLVRRRGQEARLRCSPMKGHSHVYWYRQLPEEGLKFMVYLQKENIIDESGMPKERFSAEFPKEGPSILRIQQVVRGDSAAYFCASSLLQGPNEKLFFGSGTQLSVL.

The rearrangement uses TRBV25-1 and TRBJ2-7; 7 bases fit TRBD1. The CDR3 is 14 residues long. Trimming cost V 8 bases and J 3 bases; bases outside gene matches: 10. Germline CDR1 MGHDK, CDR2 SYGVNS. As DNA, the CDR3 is TGTGCCAGCCCCCCTGACGGGGACAGCTACGAGCAGTACTTC. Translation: CASPPDGDSYEQYF.

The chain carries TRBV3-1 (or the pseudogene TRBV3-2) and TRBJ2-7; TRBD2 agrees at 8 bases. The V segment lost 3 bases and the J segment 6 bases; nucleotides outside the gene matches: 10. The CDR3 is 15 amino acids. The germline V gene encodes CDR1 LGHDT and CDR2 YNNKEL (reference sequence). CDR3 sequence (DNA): TGTGCCAGCAGCCACCCCCCCAGCGGGAGAAGCGAGCAGTACTTC. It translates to CASSHPPSGRSEQYF.

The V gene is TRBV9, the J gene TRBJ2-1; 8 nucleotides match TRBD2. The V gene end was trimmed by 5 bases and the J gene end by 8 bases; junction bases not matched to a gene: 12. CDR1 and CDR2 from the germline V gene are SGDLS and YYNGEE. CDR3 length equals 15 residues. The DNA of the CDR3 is TGTGCCAGCAGGGAACTCGGGACTAGGGGAGATGAGCAGTTCTTC. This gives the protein CASRELGTRGDEQFF. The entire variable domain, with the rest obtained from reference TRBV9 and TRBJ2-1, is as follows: DSGVTQTPKHLITATGQRVTLRCSPRSGDLSVYWYQQSLDQGLQFLIQYYNGEERAKGNILERFSAQQFPDLHSELNLSSLELGDSALYFCASRELGTRGDEQFFGPGTRLTVL.

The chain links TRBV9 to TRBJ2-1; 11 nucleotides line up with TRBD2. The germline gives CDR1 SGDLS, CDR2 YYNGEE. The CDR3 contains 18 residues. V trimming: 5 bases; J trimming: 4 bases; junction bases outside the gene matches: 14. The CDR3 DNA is TGTGCCAGCAGTCTCGGGCTACTCGGGACTAGCGGATACAATGAGCAGTTCTTC. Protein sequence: CASSLGLLGTSGYNEQFF.

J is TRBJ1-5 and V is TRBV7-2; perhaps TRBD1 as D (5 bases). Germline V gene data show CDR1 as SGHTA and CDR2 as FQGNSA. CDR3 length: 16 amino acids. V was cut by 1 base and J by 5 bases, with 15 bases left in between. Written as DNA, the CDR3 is TGTGCCAGCAGCTTAGTTGGGGGGAACCAGGATCAGCCCCAGCATTTT. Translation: CASSLVGGNQDQPQHF.

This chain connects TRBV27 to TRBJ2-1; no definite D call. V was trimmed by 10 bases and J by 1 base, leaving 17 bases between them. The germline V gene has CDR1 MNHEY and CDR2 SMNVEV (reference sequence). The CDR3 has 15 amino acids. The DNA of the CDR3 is TGTGCCACCCGACCTGGCGTCGGGTCCTACAATGAGCAGTTCTTC. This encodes CATRPGVGSYNEQFF.

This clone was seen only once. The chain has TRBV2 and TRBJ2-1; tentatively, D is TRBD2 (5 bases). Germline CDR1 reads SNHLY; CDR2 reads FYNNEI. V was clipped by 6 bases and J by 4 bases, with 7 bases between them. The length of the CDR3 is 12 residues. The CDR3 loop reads CASREAYNEQFF. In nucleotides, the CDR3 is TGTGCCAGCAGGGAGGCGTACAATGAGCAGTTCTTC.

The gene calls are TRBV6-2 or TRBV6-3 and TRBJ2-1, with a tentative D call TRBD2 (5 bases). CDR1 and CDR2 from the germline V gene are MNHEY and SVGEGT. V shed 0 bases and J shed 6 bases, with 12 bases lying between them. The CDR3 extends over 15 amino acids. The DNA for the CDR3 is TGTGCCAGCAGTTACTCGAGGACTTACCTCAATGAGCAGTTCTTC. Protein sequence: CASSYSRTYLNEQFF.

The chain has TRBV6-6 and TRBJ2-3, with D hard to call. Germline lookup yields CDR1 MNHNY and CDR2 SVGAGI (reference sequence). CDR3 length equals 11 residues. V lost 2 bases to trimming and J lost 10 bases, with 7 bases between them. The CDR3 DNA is TGTGCCAGCAGTTACGACCAGGCGCAGTATTTT. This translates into CASSYDQAQYF.